The 5 T cell receptor beta chains listed next were all sequenced from one sample in a study of response to subunit inactivated influenza vaccine (dated by TCRdb to about 2018). Libraries were constructed by RT-PCR. This sample was sequenced with an Illumina HiSeq 2500. The public reads were run again by TCRdb, first through fastp at Q25 and then through MiXCR, and only productive beta chains were kept. Duplicate CDR3 protein sequences are folded into a single record with the most common DNA and genes. The sample data list hundreds of thousands of distinct CDR3 sequences, and approximately 7.7% of these were observed just once. Roughly 13% of the sample is held by the ten biggest clonotypes. The sample in question was PBMCs from blood, obtained less than 30 months after vaccination. These receptors all stem from a man aged 45 to 75 who received an inactivated influenza vaccine. Donor details come from another sample of the same person, matched by shared clones.

The V and J genes are TRBV30 and TRBJ1-5; D is unclear. CDR1 and CDR2 from the germline V gene are GTSNPN and SVGIG (reference sequence). V was trimmed by 0 bases and J by 3 bases, leaving 12 bases between them. The CDR3 sequence is 15 residues long. The CDR3 spells CAWSVLAENNQPQHF. The CDR3 coding sequence is TGTGCCTGGAGTGTTTTGGCAGAGAACAATCAGCCCCAGCATTTT. The whole variable domain, filled in from reference TRBV30 and TRBJ1-5, reads SQTIHQWPATLVQPVGSPLSLECTVEGTSNPNLYWYRQAAGRGLQLLFYSVGIGQISSEVPQNLSASRPQDRQFILSSKKLLLSDSGFYLCAWSVLAENNQPQHFGDGTRLSIL.

This clonotype has just a few counts. In DNA form, the CDR3 reads TGCAGCGTTGAATATGGGGGGGGCGAGCAGTACTTC. It specifies CSVEYGGGEQYF. The chain carries TRBV29-1 and TRBJ2-7, with 7 bases matching TRBD2. The germline V gene has CDR1 SQVTM and CDR2 ANQGSEA. The CDR3 covers 12 residues. V trimming: 2 bases; J trimming: 6 bases; junction bases outside the gene matches: 4.

V is TRBV29-1 and J is TRBJ1-1; D gene unclear. CDR1 and CDR2 (germline): SQVTM, ANQGSEA. The germline V and J ends were trimmed by 7 bases and 5 bases, with 17 bases remaining between them. This CDR3 is built from 13 residues. CDR3 sequence (DNA): TGCAGCGGTGGAGGAATGTCGGGTACTGAAGCTTTCTTT. It encodes CSGGGMSGTEAFF.

The rearrangement joins TRBV12-3 or TRBV12-4 to TRBJ2-2, with D maybe TRBD2 (6 bases). The CDR3 has 13 residues. Trimming stripped 7 bases from V and 4 bases from J, with 10 bases between. CDR3 residues: CASNGAGTGELFF. CDR3 DNA sequence: TGTGCCAGCAACGGAGCGGGCACCGGGGAGCTGTTTTTT.

The sample holds a few counts of this clonotype. The chain carries TRBV11-2 and TRBJ2-1; TRBD2 aligns across 13 bases. The CDR3 is 19 amino acids. Germline values: CDR1 SGHAT, CDR2 FQNNGV. The V segment lost 5 bases and the J segment 0 bases; nucleotides outside the gene matches: 10. CDR3 region: CASSRAGTSGVRSYNEQFF. In nucleotides, the CDR3 is TGTGCCAGCAGCAGAGCCGGGACTAGCGGGGTTCGCTCCTACAATGAGCAGTTCTTC. The full variable domain, in which reference TRBV11-2 and TRBJ2-1 provide the parts outside the CDR3, is EAGVAQSPRYKIIEKRQSVAFWCNPISGHATLYWYQQILGQGPKLLIQFQNNGVVDDSQLPKDRFSAERLKGVDSTLKIQPAKLEDSAVYLCASSRAGTSGVRSYNEQFFGPGTRLTVL.